Listed below are T cell receptor beta chains from one sample, sequenced in a study of graft-versus-host responses after intestinal transplantation. These receptors have no identified antigens. Assay used: immunoSEQ multiplex PCR; TCRdb lists only in-frame clones, some missing. The sample holds fewer than 110,000 clones, roughly 90% seen once. The sequencing here drew on unstimulated CD4+ T cells sorted from spleen or lymph node cells, taken before transplant. The receptors were gathered from a human donor who was the organ donor for an intestinal transplant. Both conserved end residues are trimmed from each CDR3. The size field is filled for only some rows; it gives once, few, many or a size class.

V gene: TRBV1; clone size: .; J gene: TRBJ1-3; CDR3 protein: TSSQGTGGNTIY
V gene: TRBV6-1; clone size: few; J gene: TRBJ2-7; CDR3 protein: ASRSGTSGSYEQY
V gene: TRBV7-2; clone size: .; J gene: TRBJ2-5; CDR3 protein: ASSLAGGRETQY
V gene: TRBV9; clone size: .; J gene: TRBJ1-2; CDR3 protein: ASSANWGYGYT
V gene: TRBV18; clone size: .; J gene: TRBJ1-1; CDR3 protein: ASSPRDGLLNTEAF
V gene: TRBV12-5; clone size: .; J gene: TRBJ1-1; CDR3 protein: ASGFQVNTEAF
V gene: TRBV2; clone size: .; J gene: TRBJ2-5; CDR3 protein: ASSERNQETQY
V gene: TRBV7-9; clone size: .; J gene: TRBJ2-7; CDR3 protein: ASSSLYRGVYEQC
V gene: TRBV4-2; clone size: .; J gene: TRBJ2-1; CDR3 protein: ASSQDVSGSTYNEQF
V gene: TRBV2; clone size: .; J gene: TRBJ2-5; CDR3 protein: ASSYVLETQY
V gene: TRBV18; clone size: .; J gene: TRBJ2-1; CDR3 protein: ASSPAWGAGAMNEQF
V gene: TRBV6-1; clone size: once; J gene: TRBJ1-6; CDR3 protein: ASSWAGSYNSPLH
V gene: TRBV23-1; clone size: .; J gene: TRBJ2-2; CDR3 protein: ASSQSDRENTGELF
V gene: TRBV6-5; clone size: .; J gene: TRBJ2-7; CDR3 protein: ASRFRTAGEQY
V gene: TRBV5-3; clone size: once; J gene: TRBJ2-7; CDR3 protein: ARSPETGDVSYEQH
V gene: TRBV18; clone size: .; J gene: TRBJ2-7; CDR3 protein: ASSPEAGGISYEQY
V gene: TRBV4-1; clone size: once; J gene: TRBJ1-5; CDR3 protein: ASSQGLFYSNQPQH
V gene: TRBV11-2; clone size: .; J gene: TRBJ2-1; CDR3 protein: ASSFLAGIGYNEQF
V gene: TRBV30; clone size: .; J gene: TRBJ1-1; CDR3 protein: ARHRGPNTEAF
V gene: TRBV19; clone size: once; J gene: TRBJ1-6; CDR3 protein: ASSIQDNSPLH
V gene: TRBV5-4; clone size: .; J gene: .; CDR3 protein: ASSLDGSNQPQY
V gene: TRBV5-5; clone size: .; J gene: TRBJ2-3; CDR3 protein: ASSGRQPQSTDTQY
V gene: TRBV19; clone size: .; J gene: TRBJ1-2; CDR3 protein: ASSTLSTGGGYT
V gene: TRBV29-1; clone size: .; J gene: TRBJ2-1; CDR3 protein: SVDRQGAGAGQF
V gene: TRBV12-5; clone size: .; J gene: TRBJ2-1; CDR3 protein: ASGLWKEGSEQF
V gene: TRBV11-3; clone size: few; J gene: TRBJ1-2; CDR3 protein: ASSSGAAGASYGYT
V gene: TRBV28; clone size: .; J gene: TRBJ1-6; CDR3 protein: ASSWKDRASPLH
V gene: TRBV30; clone size: .; J gene: TRBJ1-2; CDR3 protein: AWSESQAGYT
V gene: TRBV7-9; clone size: .; J gene: TRBJ2-7; CDR3 protein: ASSSPSQLSYEQY
V gene: TRBV9; clone size: .; J gene: TRBJ1-1; CDR3 protein: ASSGSKRTGLMNTEAF
V gene: TRBV9; clone size: once; J gene: TRBJ1-1; CDR3 protein: ASSVASSTEAF
V gene: TRBV28; clone size: .; J gene: .; CDR3 protein: ASSLFSAFSSGAYEQY
V gene: TRBV6-1; clone size: .; J gene: TRBJ1-1; CDR3 protein: ASSSGQPNTEAF
V gene: TRBV6-5; clone size: .; J gene: TRBJ2-2; CDR3 protein: ASSRRRNTGELF
V gene: TRBV6-4; clone size: .; J gene: TRBJ2-3; CDR3 protein: ASICRASTDTQY
V gene: TRBV5-4; clone size: once; J gene: TRBJ2-7; CDR3 protein: ASSRDRGRYEQY
V gene: TRBV2; clone size: .; J gene: TRBJ2-7; CDR3 protein: ASSGQGYEQY
V gene: TRBV10-3; clone size: .; J gene: TRBJ1-2; CDR3 protein: AISRTESTGYT
V gene: TRBV6-6; clone size: .; J gene: TRBJ2-6; CDR3 protein: ASSYSGAGANVLT
V gene: TRBV5-6; clone size: .; J gene: TRBJ1-5; CDR3 protein: ASSSWGRGPGQPQH
V gene: TRBV18; clone size: .; J gene: TRBJ1-6; CDR3 protein: ASSPGQFNSPLH
V gene: TRBV7-8; clone size: .; J gene: TRBJ2-7; CDR3 protein: ASSWQSSTGTSGRVYSYEQY
V gene: TRBV5-4; clone size: .; J gene: TRBJ2-7; CDR3 protein: ASSLGGIYEQY
V gene: TRBV7-9; clone size: .; J gene: TRBJ1-3; CDR3 protein: ASSLGRTTGNTIY
V gene: TRBV30; clone size: .; J gene: TRBJ2-7; CDR3 protein: AGSGSNEQY
V gene: TRBV5-1; clone size: .; J gene: TRBJ1-1; CDR3 protein: ASSSDRGNTEAF
V gene: TRBV6-6; clone size: .; J gene: TRBJ1-1; CDR3 protein: ASSSQGGLPGAF
V gene: TRBV7-2; clone size: .; J gene: TRBJ1-3; CDR3 protein: ASSWGTGATIY
V gene: TRBV6-1; clone size: .; J gene: TRBJ1-1; CDR3 protein: ASNNDGGDRAF
V gene: TRBV9; clone size: .; J gene: TRBJ2-1; CDR3 protein: ASSVAFGEQF
V gene: TRBV7-9; clone size: .; J gene: TRBJ1-1; CDR3 protein: ASSARDRNTEAF
V gene: TRBV6-1; clone size: few; J gene: TRBJ1-3; CDR3 protein: ASRGDKERNTIY
V gene: TRBV11-2; clone size: .; J gene: TRBJ2-7; CDR3 protein: ASSQAGIGGSYEQY